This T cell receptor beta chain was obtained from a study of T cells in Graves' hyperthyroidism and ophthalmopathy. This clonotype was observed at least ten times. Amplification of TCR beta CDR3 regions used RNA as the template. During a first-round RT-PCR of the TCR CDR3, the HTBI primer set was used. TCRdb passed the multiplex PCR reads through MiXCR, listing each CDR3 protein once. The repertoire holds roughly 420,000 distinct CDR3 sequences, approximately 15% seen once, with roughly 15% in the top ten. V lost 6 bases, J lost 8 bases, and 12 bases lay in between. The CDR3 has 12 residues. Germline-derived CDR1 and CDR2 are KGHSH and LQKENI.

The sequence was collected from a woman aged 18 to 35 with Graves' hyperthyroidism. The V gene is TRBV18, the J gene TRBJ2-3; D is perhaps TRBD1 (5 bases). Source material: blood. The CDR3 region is CASSSDRITQYF. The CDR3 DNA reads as TGTGCCAGCTCGTCTGACAGAATTACGCAGTATTTT.